These T cell receptor beta chains were read from a single sample in a study of cytomegalovirus exposure and HLA in healthy donors. Produced via immunoSEQ multiplex PCR; TCRdb's table is partial and in-frame only. The sample has some 81,000 clones, around 70% seen once; the top ten hold approximately 10%. The material sequenced was PBMCs. The receptors stem from a middle-aged woman in good health and CMV-seropositive. Both conserved end residues are trimmed from each CDR3. D genes are given only for firm matches.

TRBD2 TRBJ2-1 TRBV19 ASSIGGGSSYNEQF
TRBD1 TRBJ2-4 TRBV5-1 ASSSGQGGDIQY
- TRBJ2-7 TRBV14 ASSQAGGEQY
- TRBJ2-2 TRBV19 ASTEQGAGELF
- TRBJ2-2 TRBV14 ASSQGFSTGELF
- TRBJ1-1 TRBV19 ASSKFGRLNTEAF
TRBD1 TRBJ2-7 TRBV7-2 ASRGGTGGSYEQY
- TRBJ1-1 TRBV5-1 ASSLPTANTEAF
TRBD1 TRBJ1-2 TRBV28 ASSTDREKPSYT
TRBD2 TRBJ2-6 TRBV15 ATSSPGRAPGANVLT
TRBD1 TRBJ1-1 TRBV19 ASSTRTGLNTEAF
- TRBJ2-2 TRBV5-1 ASSLVSSLNTGELF
TRBD1 TRBJ1-1 TRBV5-1 AREQGDGTEAF
TRBD1 TRBJ2-7 TRBV7-2 ASSLGVQGGEQY
- TRBJ1-1 TRBV10-3 AISESGGANTEAF
- TRBJ2-1 TRBV10-2 ASGRQDYYNEQF
TRBD1 TRBJ2-7 TRBV30 AWSPQGQGAYEQY
TRBD1 TRBJ2-1 TRBV2 ASSPDRGGRYNEQF
TRBD1 TRBJ1-2 TRBV6-1 ASSEARGQWGGYT
TRBD1 TRBJ1-2 TRBV27 ASSSPGQGADSPGYT
TRBD1 TRBJ1-4 TRBV19 ASTSRDRGKATNEKLF
- TRBJ2-7 TRBV2 ASSEGTAPYEQY
- TRBJ1-1 TRBV5-6 ASSHRQLGGTEAF
TRBD1 TRBJ2-2 TRBV12-5 ASVRGQATGELF
TRBD2 TRBJ2-2 TRBV7-7 ASSSGRLSSNTGELF
- TRBJ1-1 TRBV5-1 ASSIPSGGTEAF
TRBD2 TRBJ2-1 TRBV30 ASPGLAGEKVF
- TRBJ2-3 TRBV7-9 ASSLQGPDTQY
TRBD1 TRBJ2-3 TRBV9 ASSVEGTGGLTDTQY
- TRBJ1-2 TRBV5-1 ASSLALERLIYGYT
TRBD1 TRBJ1-2 TRBV7-2 ASSSGARGPYGYT
TRBD1 TRBJ2-7 TRBV28 ASSTTGYEQY
TRBD1 TRBJ1-2 TRBV28 ASSLSGTGGSGYT
- TRBJ1-1 TRBV19 ASSTRANTEAF
- TRBJ2-7 TRBV5-1 ASSLVPGSVAREQY
TRBD1 TRBJ2-7 TRBV30 AWRRPGTGFHEQY
TRBD1 TRBJ1-1 TRBV18 ASSQTGDTEAF
- TRBJ1-1 TRBV4-3 ASSQEGGLEAF
- TRBJ2-5 TRBV7-9 ASSFKPTGEKETQY
TRBD2 TRBJ2-3 TRBV5-6 ASSPTSGSWDTQY
- TRBJ1-1 TRBV6-5 ASSYRTDGTEAF
TRBD1 TRBJ2-7 TRBV7-8 ASSLVGGTGYYEQY
- TRBJ2-7 TRBV12-5 ASGLPLEGHYEQY
- TRBJ1-6 TRBV7-2 ASSLELAYPWSPLH
- TRBJ2-7 TRBV18 ASSPVSGSYEQY
- TRBJ1-6 TRBV11-2 ASRGQNNSPLH
- TRBJ2-5 TRBV19 ASSIRPGETQY
- TRBJ2-7 TRBV27 ASSLFPGLIYEQY
- TRBJ2-3 TRBV30 AWTRQGQSDTQY
TRBD1 TRBJ2-7 TRBV2 ASRGTGSHEQY
TRBD1 TRBJ1-1 TRBV10-1 ASSEGTANTEAF
- TRBJ1-1 TRBV19 ASIMTETNTEAF
- TRBJ2-7 TRBV7-9 ASSASYEQY
TRBD1 TRBJ2-5 TRBV5-1 ASSLGETGVQY
TRBD2 TRBJ2-7 TRBV28 ASSPSGGRSYEQY